This entry lists 27 T cell receptor beta chains sequenced from one sample in a study of blood T cell repertoires in COVID-19. Method: immunoSEQ multiplex PCR; TCRdb's copy keeps in-frame clones and lacks some. The table has about 100,000 clones, about four fifths seen once. Sequences were obtained from peripheral blood. The receptor source for this set is a human donor in a cohort sampled during active COVID-19.

The CDR3, as DNA: TGTGCCAGCAGTTACGGAGCGGCACAGGGGAACACTGAAGCTTTCTTT. Residues: CASSYGAAQGNTEAFF. The chain employs TRBV6-6 and TRBJ1-1, with D perhaps TRBD1 (6 bases). Trimming shortened V by 2 bases and J by 1 base, and 14 bases separated the two germline ends. From germline, CDR1 is MNHNY and CDR2 SVGAGI (reference sequence). This CDR3 has 16 residues.

The chain combines TRBV28 with TRBJ1-2; perhaps TRBD1 as D (6 bases). Trimming removed 10 bases at V and 0 bases at J, with 9 bases between. This CDR3 is built from 12 residues. CDR1 is MDHEN and CDR2 is SYDVKM in the germline V gene. The CDR3 region is CATGQPNYGYTF. The CDR3 region has the DNA TGTGCCACCGGACAGCCTAACTATGGCTACACCTTC.

The chain is built from TRBV4-3 and TRBJ2-2; D is ambiguous. The V end was cut by 0 bases, the J end by 7 bases, with 9 bases between. CDR3 length: 14 amino acids. The germline V gene has CDR1 LGHNA and CDR2 YSLEER. CDR3 loop: CASSQDAIGGELFF. Written as DNA, the CDR3 is TGCGCCAGCAGCCAAGATGCGATTGGCGGGGAGCTGTTTTTT.

This clone was seen a handful of times. The chain joins TRBV10-2 to TRBJ1-1; the match to TRBD1 covers 9 bases. V gave up 3 bases and J gave up 1 base; unmatched junction bases: 6. Per the germline V gene, CDR1 is WSHSY and CDR2 is SAAADI. CDR3 length equals 16 residues. CDR3 amino acids: CASSEMTGQGNTEAFF. The CDR3 DNA reads TGCGCCAGCAGTGAAATGACGGGACAGGGGAACACTGAAGCTTTCTTT.

The rearrangement joins TRBV4-1 to TRBJ2-3, with D perhaps matching TRBD2 (6 bases). Germline lookup yields CDR1 MGHRA and CDR2 YSYEKL. CDR3 length: 15 residues. V was trimmed by 0 bases and J by 0 bases, leaving 7 bases between them. CDR3 bases: TGCGCCAGCAGCCAAGACGGGACTAGCACAGATACGCAGTATTTT. It specifies CASSQDGTSTDTQYF.

The chain employs TRBV25-1 and TRBJ1-2; 7 bases fit TRBD1. V lost 2 bases and J lost 8; bases outside the gene matches: 8. This CDR3 region has 14 residues. The germline CDR1 and CDR2 sequences are MGHDK and SYGVNS. CDR3 in DNA: TGTGCCAGCAGTGAAACCGGGACAGCCTCGGGCTACACCTTC. It specifies CASSETGTASGYTF.

The chain links TRBV4-2 to TRBJ2-4; possibly TRBD1 for D (5 bases). The CDR3 has 15 residues. Deletions cut 0 bases from V and 3 bases from J, with 9 bases between. Germline CDR1 is LGHNA and CDR2 is YNFKEQ. CDR3 loop: CASSQDRAVKNIQYF. CDR3 bases: TGTGCCAGCAGCCAAGACAGGGCTGTCAAAAACATTCAGTACTTC.

The rearrangement joins TRBV4-2 to TRBJ2-1; 7 nucleotides align to TRBD2. This CDR3 region has 15 residues. Germline loops: CDR1 LGHNA, CDR2 YNFKEQ. Unmatched junction bases numbered 4, after V lost 0 bases and J lost 5 bases. The CDR3 region has the DNA TGTGCCAGCAGCCAAGAGGCGGGAGTGGACAATGAGCAGTTCTTC. It codes for CASSQEAGVDNEQFF.

The chain links TRBV5-4 to TRBJ2-1; 12 bases line up with TRBD2. The V gene end was trimmed by 0 bases and the J gene end by 7 bases; junction bases not matched to a gene: 5. This CDR3 is built from 16 residues. Per germline, CDR1 SGHNT and CDR2 YYREEE (reference sequence). In nucleotides, the CDR3 is TGTGCCAGCAGCTTGGACGGACTAGCGGGATATAATGAGCAGTTCTTC. Amino acids: CASSLDGLAGYNEQFF.

This clone was observed a single time. The chain has TRBV29-1 and TRBJ2-1; 8 positions match TRBD1. The CDR3 extends over 13 amino acids. V lost 6 bases, J lost 3 bases, and 4 bases stayed unmatched. Germline lookup yields CDR1 SQVTM and CDR2 ANQGSEA. CDR3 sequence: CSVPDRGYNEQFF. CDR3 bases: TGCAGCGTCCCTGACAGGGGCTACAATGAGCAGTTCTTC.

The rearrangement joins TRBV7-9 to TRBJ2-3, with a weak D call TRBD2 (6 bases). The CDR3 totals 16 residues. V lost 5 bases, J lost 2 bases, and 17 bases lay in between. Germline V gives CDR1 SEHNR, CDR2 FQNEAQ (reference sequence). The CDR3 DNA is TGTGCCAGCAGCCTACGCGGGGTTATAAACACAGATACGCAGTATTTT. Encoded protein: CASSLRGVINTDTQYF. Looking up the rest from reference TRBV7-9 and TRBJ2-3 gives the full variable domain: DTGVSQNPRHKITKRGQNVTFRCDPISEHNRLYWYRQTLGQGPEFLTYFQNEAQLEKSRLLSDRFSAERPKGSFSTLEIQRTEQGDSAMYLCASSLRGVINTDTQYFGPGTRLTVL.

The chain employs TRBV5-6 and TRBJ1-2; D remains ambiguous. V lost 2 bases, J lost 9 bases, and 8 bases lay in between. Germline values: CDR1 SGHDT, CDR2 YYEEEE. The CDR3 is 11 residues long. In nucleotides, the CDR3 is TGTGCCAGCAGCTTCGGCGGTAGCTACACCTTC. Amino acids: CASSFGGSYTF.

V gene TRBV11-2 combines with J gene TRBJ2-6; TRBD1 matches 8 bases. The CDR3 contains 17 residues. Germline CDR1 is SGHAT and CDR2 is FQNNGV. The junction had 6 bases not matched to a gene; V was cut back by 1 base and J by 4 bases. This chain's CDR3 is CASSLARGRGGANVLTF. The CDR3 DNA sequence: TGTGCCAGCAGCTTAGCCAGGGGGCGTGGAGGGGCCAACGTCCTGACTTTC. The variable domain in full, completed from reference TRBV11-2 and TRBJ2-6, reads EAGVAQSPRYKIIEKRQSVAFWCNPISGHATLYWYQQILGQGPKLLIQFQNNGVVDDSQLPKDRFSAERLKGVDSTLKIQPAKLEDSAVYLCASSLARGRGGANVLTFGAGSRLTVL.

V gene TRBV6-5 combines with J gene TRBJ1-3; D perhaps matches TRBD1 (5 bases). Germline-derived CDR1 and CDR2 are MNHEY and SVGAGI. V lost 10 bases to trimming and J lost 0 bases, with 16 bases between them. CDR3 length: 15 residues. The CDR3 reads CATQGGTHSGNTIYF. CDR3 DNA sequence: TGTGCCACCCAAGGAGGGACCCACTCTGGAAACACCATATATTTT.

The V gene is TRBV29-1, the J gene TRBJ2-1, with 7 bases lining up with TRBD2. CDR1 SQVTM and CDR2 ANQGSEA come from the germline V gene. Trimming took 7 bases from V and 0 from J; bases not matched to a gene: 3. The CDR3 spans 13 residues. The CDR3 nucleotides read TGCAGCGCCCGGGACTACTCCTACAATGAGCAGTTCTTC. Translation: CSARDYSYNEQFF.

The chain is built from TRBV11-2 and TRBJ2-1; 11 bases fit TRBD1. This CDR3 contains 14 residues. The V gene's germline CDR1 is SGHAT and CDR2 FQNNGV. V dropped 5 bases and J dropped 6; count of bases not matched to a gene: 3. The CDR3 reads CASSHGQGANEQFF. The CDR3, as DNA: TGTGCCAGCAGCCACGGACAGGGGGCCAATGAGCAGTTCTTC.

The J gene is TRBJ1-2, the V gene TRBV7-2; 10 bases are a match to TRBD1. This CDR3 spans 15 amino acids. With V trimmed by 4 bases and J by 7 bases, 9 bases remained unmatched. Germline-derived CDR1 and CDR2 are SGHTA and FQGNSA. The CDR3, as DNA: TGTGCCAGCAGCTCGGACCCGGACAGGGGGGGTGGCTACACCTTC. Its translation: CASSSDPDRGGGYTF.

The chain carries TRBV7-8 and TRBJ1-2; 9 positions agree with TRBD1. This CDR3 comprises 14 residues. The V segment lost 8 bases and the J segment 3 bases; nucleotides outside the gene matches: 7. Germline V gene sequence: CDR1 SGHVS, CDR2 FQNEAQ. CDR3 nucleotide sequence: TGTGCCAGCTCTCCGGGACAGGGTGACTATGGCTACACCTTC. As protein: CASSPGQGDYGYTF.

The chain carries TRBV28 and TRBJ1-5; 7 bases are a match to TRBD1. The V and J ends lost 4 bases and 5 bases, in that order; junction bases with no gene match: 8. This CDR3 has 15 amino acids. In germline, CDR1 is MDHEN, CDR2 SYDVKM. The CDR3 loop reads CASSSTRQGDQPQHF. In DNA, the CDR3 is TGTGCCAGCAGTTCAACTCGACAGGGAGATCAGCCCCAGCATTTT.

The rearrangement joins TRBV6-2 or TRBV6-3 to TRBJ2-7; D gene uncertain. The CDR3 length is 14 residues. V was pared by 4 bases and J by 2 bases, with 12 bases between. CDR1 is MNHEY and CDR2 is SVGEGT in the germline V gene. The CDR3 reads CASSLLERAYEQYF. CDR3 nucleotide sequence: TGTGCCAGCAGTTTACTCGAACGAGCCTACGAGCAGTACTTC.

V gene TRBV30 combines with J gene TRBJ1-6; D is ambiguous. Germline lookup yields CDR1 GTSNPN and CDR2 SVGIG (reference sequence). Trimming removed 3 bases from V and 14 bases from J, with 11 bases in between. The CDR3 spans 11 residues. CDR3: CAWSGVAALHF. The CDR3 DNA is TGTGCCTGGAGCGGGGTAGCGGCCCTCCACTTT.

The chain combines TRBV19 with TRBJ2-1, with 9 bases lining up with TRBD2. The CDR3 extends over 13 amino acids. The junction had 1 base not matched to a gene; V was cut back by 8 bases and J by 2 bases. The germline CDR1 and CDR2 sequences are LNHDA and SQIVND (reference sequence). CDR3 in DNA: TGTGCCAGTGGACTAGCGACCTACAATGAGCAGTTCTTC. It codes for CASGLATYNEQFF.

The chain joins TRBV4-1 to TRBJ1-4; 11 nucleotides line up with TRBD1. The length of the CDR3 is 15 residues. Germline assignment: CDR1 MGHRA and CDR2 YSYEKL. V was pared by 4 bases and J by 7 bases, with 5 bases of the junction left unmatched. CDR3 in DNA: TGCGCCAGCAGCCCAGGGACAGGGGGTTTTGAAAAACTGTTTTTT. It specifies CASSPGTGGFEKLFF.

The rearrangement links TRBV6-5 to TRBJ1-1; TRBD1 matches 8 bases. The CDR3 extends over 16 amino acids. The ends lost 4 bases at V and 4 bases at J; junction bases unmatched: 11. The germline CDR1 and CDR2 sequences are MNHEY and SVGAGI. Here the CDR3 DNA reads TGTGCCAGCAGTTCCCCTCCAGGGGGCTTGCGCACTGAAGCTTTCTTT. It codes for CASSSPPGGLRTEAFF.

This sequence joins TRBV19 and TRBJ1-3, with D hard to call. The CDR3 extends over 11 amino acids. CDR1 and CDR2 from the germline V gene are LNHDA and SQIVND (reference sequence). With 6 bases removed from V and 4 bases from J, the gap between germline ends came to 4 bases. Here the CDR3 reads CASRRGNTIYF. CDR3 nucleotide sequence: TGTGCCAGTAGGCGAGGAAACACCATATATTTT.

This CDR3 reads CASSMRAGRSLSNQPQHF. For the CDR3, the DNA is TGTGCCAGTAGTATGCGGGCAGGACGGTCCCTGAGCAATCAGCCCCAGCATTTT. This chain connects TRBV19 to TRBJ1-5; D is undetermined. Germline-derived CDR1 and CDR2 are LNHDA and SQIVND (reference sequence). Trimming removed 3 bases at V and 1 base at J, with 19 bases between. The CDR3 has 18 residues.

The rearrangement uses TRBV3-1 (or the pseudogene TRBV3-2) and TRBJ2-6; 7 bases fit TRBD2. This CDR3 is 16 amino acids long. The germline V gene encodes CDR1 LGHDT and CDR2 YNNKEL (reference sequence). V shed 0 bases and J 5 bases; nucleotides not matched to a gene: 4. The CDR3 is CASSQDRGGWANVLTF. CDR3 nucleotides: TGTGCCAGCAGCCAAGATCGCGGGGGTTGGGCCAACGTCCTGACTTTC.